Following are 30 T cell receptor beta chains from one sample sequenced in a study of T cells after posttransplantation cyclophosphamide. Here immunoSEQ multiplex PCR was the method, and the copy in TCRdb shows in-frame clones only, minus some. The sample comprises around 23,000 clones, around 98% of which are singletons, and 0.1% to 0.15% rests with the top ten. The sample taken for sequencing was naive CD8+ T cells sorted from PBMCs. These receptors were collected from a man aged 35 to 55 in good health, CMV-negative, and a related stem cell transplant donor.

V usage is TRBV29-1 and J usage is TRBJ2-7; possible D gene TRBD1, 6 bases. The CDR3 length is 18 residues. The ends were cut back, 2 bases at V and 0 bases at J, with 23 bases in the middle. In germline, CDR1 is SQVTM, CDR2 ANQGSEA. The CDR3 coding sequence is TGCAGCGTTGAAACAGGGAGCGCGGTAACATCAAGCTCCTACGAGCAGTACTTC. It encodes CSVETGSAVTSSSYEQYF.

This clone was detected once. The chain employs TRBV28 and TRBJ2-3; D is possibly TRBD2 (7 bases). Germline values: CDR1 MDHEN, CDR2 SYDVKM. The CDR3 runs 16 residues. V was shortened by 4 bases and J by 2 bases, with 16 bases between the two germline ends. CDR3 sequence (DNA): TGTGCCAGCAGTTCCCCCTTGGGGGGGCTCACAGATACGCAGTATTTT. It specifies CASSSPLGGLTDTQYF.

The rearrangement joins TRBV5-6 to TRBJ2-5; D perhaps matches TRBD1 (5 bases). Trimming pared 2 bases from V and 5 bases from J, leaving 10 bases between. CDR3 size: 13 residues. The germline V gene encodes CDR1 SGHDT and CDR2 YYEEEE. CDR3 in amino acids: CASSFRVYETQYF. The CDR3 coding sequence is TGTGCCAGCAGCTTCAGGGTTTATGAGACCCAGTACTTC.

The chain uses TRBV28 and TRBJ2-3; 7 nucleotides match TRBD1. Germline V lookup: CDR1 MDHEN, CDR2 SYDVKM. The V and J ends lost 6 bases and 5 bases, in that order; junction bases with no gene match: 8. The CDR3 is 14 amino acids. Here the CDR3 reads CASRIGQEIDTQYF. CDR3 bases: TGTGCCAGCAGAATTGGACAGGAGATAGATACGCAGTATTTT.

Here the CDR3 reads CASSSADRGLFNQPQHF. CDR3 DNA sequence: TGTGCCAGCAGCTCCGCGGACAGGGGTCTATTTAATCAGCCCCAGCATTTT. V is TRBV5-8 and J is TRBJ1-5; 9 bases map to TRBD1. The CDR3 is 17 residues long. The ends lost 3 bases at V and 4 bases at J; junction bases unmatched: 11. Looked up from germline, CDR1 is SGHTS and CDR2 is YDEGEE.

This chain uses TRBV7-9 with TRBJ2-1; 12 bases fit TRBD1. The V gene end was trimmed by 4 bases and the J gene end by 14 bases; junction bases not matched to a gene: 3. CDR1 SEHNR and CDR2 FQNEAQ come from the germline V gene (reference sequence). The CDR3 totals 12 residues. This CDR3 is CASSSGTGGKFF. The CDR3 DNA reads as TGTGCCAGCAGCTCCGGGACAGGGGGCAAGTTCTTC.

This sequence joins TRBV11-2 and TRBJ2-5; 9 nucleotides align to TRBD1. This CDR3 has 15 residues. V was pared by 3 bases and J by 4 bases, with 6 bases of the junction left unmatched. The germline V gene has CDR1 SGHAT and CDR2 FQNNGV. For the CDR3, the DNA is TGTGCCAGCAGCTTTGGACAGGGGATTCGAGAGACCCAGTACTTC. Encoded protein: CASSFGQGIRETQYF.

The chain uses TRBV7-9 and TRBJ1-1; TRBD1 might be the D (5 bases). This CDR3 spans 11 amino acids. From germline, CDR1 is SEHNR and CDR2 FQNEAQ (reference sequence). Trimming left V 3 bases short and J 11 bases short, with 10 bases between. This CDR3 is CASSFGEGAFF. The CDR3 coding sequence is TGTGCCAGCAGCTTTGGGGAGGGGGCTTTCTTT.

This clone was recorded only once. The CDR3 reads CATADRRSSYEQYF. In nucleotides, the CDR3 is TGTGCCACGGCGGACAGAAGGAGCTCCTACGAGCAGTACTTC. The V call is TRBV15, the J call TRBJ2-7; possibly TRBD1 for D (6 bases). The CDR3 covers 14 residues. The V gene lost 9 bases and the J gene lost 0 bases, with 15 bases spanning the gap. Germline loops: CDR1 LNHNV, CDR2 YYDKDF (reference sequence).

The chain uses TRBV27 and TRBJ2-1, with D perhaps TRBD2 (6 bases). With 2 bases removed from V and 9 bases from J, the gap between germline ends came to 14 bases. This CDR3 has 14 residues. The germline V gene has CDR1 MNHEY and CDR2 SMNVEV (reference sequence). The CDR3, as DNA: TGTGCCAGCAGTTTAGGAGGGAGAGAAGGTGAGCAGTTCTTC. Translation: CASSLGGREGEQFF.

The rearrangement uses TRBV27 and TRBJ2-7, with 7 bases fitting TRBD1. The ends lost 3 bases at V and 2 bases at J; junction bases unmatched: 4. This CDR3 has 14 amino acids. CDR1 MNHEY and CDR2 SMNVEV come from the germline V gene (reference sequence). CDR3 in DNA: TGTGCCAGCAGTTTTGGGACAGACGCCTACGAGCAGTACTTC. This translates into CASSFGTDAYEQYF.

This chain connects TRBV27 to TRBJ2-7; TRBD2 matches at 8 bases. Germline-derived CDR1 and CDR2 are MNHEY and SMNVEV (reference sequence). The V gene end was trimmed by 2 bases and the J gene end by 2 bases; junction bases not matched to a gene: 2. CDR3 length equals 14 residues. As DNA, the CDR3 is TGTGCCAGCAGTTTACAGCGGGAGCCCTACGAGCAGTACTTC. It is translated as CASSLQREPYEQYF.

The rearrangement links TRBV7-9 to TRBJ1-1, with D hard to call. Deletions cut 5 bases from V and 0 bases from J, with 10 bases between. The germline V gene encodes CDR1 SEHNR and CDR2 FQNEAQ (reference sequence). The CDR3 spans 14 residues. CDR3 sequence: CASSPGSMNTEAFF. CDR3 nucleotides: TGTGCCAGCAGCCCTGGCTCCATGAACACTGAAGCTTTCTTT.

The chain links TRBV28 to TRBJ2-7, with a weak D call TRBD2 (5 bases). Between the trimmed V and J ends, which lost 6 bases and 0 bases, there was a span of 12 bases. CDR3 length: 14 residues. The germline V gene has CDR1 MDHEN and CDR2 SYDVKM. DNA of the CDR3: TGTGCCAGCAGGCGACCGGGGAACTCCTACGAGCAGTACTTC. Translation: CASRRPGNSYEQYF.

J is TRBJ2-1 and V is TRBV11-3; D unclear. Trimming removed 3 bases at V and 3 bases at J, with 9 bases between. CDR1 is SGHNT, CDR2 YENEEA, per germline. The CDR3 has 14 residues. CDR3 sequence (DNA): TGTGCCAGCAGCTTCACGAACAGCTACAATGAGCAGTTCTTC. Protein: CASSFTNSYNEQFF.

The J gene is TRBJ1-1, the V gene TRBV5-1; D remains ambiguous. The CDR3 extends over 14 amino acids. The V end was cut by 0 bases, the J end by 0 bases, with 6 bases between. CDR1 and CDR2 from the germline V gene are SGHRS and YFSETQ. CDR3 amino acids: CASSLGYMNTEAFF. Written as DNA, the CDR3 is TGCGCCAGCAGCTTGGGTTACATGAACACTGAAGCTTTCTTT.

The chain joins TRBV28 to TRBJ1-5, with D unclear. Germline values: CDR1 MDHEN, CDR2 SYDVKM. Trimming took 5 bases from V and 0 from J, leaving 14 bases between them. CDR3 size: 16 residues. The CDR3 coding sequence is TGTGCCAGCAGTCAGCCCCAGAGGAGTAGCAATCAGCCCCAGCATTTT. Protein product: CASSQPQRSSNQPQHF.

This chain connects TRBV6-1 to TRBJ2-3; possible D gene TRBD2, 6 bases. The CDR3 is 15 residues long. V lost 5 bases and J lost 0, with 12 bases in between. Germline assignment: CDR1 MNHNS and CDR2 SASEGT. This CDR3 reads CASSHPGTSTDTQYF. The CDR3 bases are TGTGCCAGCAGTCACCCAGGGACTAGCACAGATACGCAGTATTTT.

The chain uses TRBV7-2 and TRBJ2-1, with 10 bases that match TRBD1. The CDR3 covers 16 residues. V lost 4 bases, J lost 5 bases, and 8 bases stayed unmatched. Germline V gene sequence: CDR1 SGHTA, CDR2 FQGNSA. This CDR3 reads CASSSPGTGENNEQFF. CDR3 DNA: TGTGCCAGCAGCTCCCCCGGGACAGGGGAGAACAATGAGCAGTTCTTC.

The rearrangement joins TRBV4-3 to TRBJ2-3; the match to TRBD2 covers 10 bases. Germline CDR1 is LGHNA and CDR2 is YSLEER. J was trimmed by 3 bases and V by 6 bases; bases with no gene match: 3. CDR3 size: 14 residues. DNA for the CDR3: TGCGCCAGCAGGAAGCGGGAGGGTACAGATACGCAGTATTTT. This sequence encodes CASRKREGTDTQYF.

V gene TRBV25-1 combines with J gene TRBJ2-1; no firm D call. V lost 0 bases and J lost 7, with 7 bases in between. This CDR3 region has 13 residues. Germline V lookup: CDR1 MGHDK, CDR2 SYGVNS. DNA of the CDR3: TGTGCCAGCAGTGAATATTTCGGGAATGAGCAGTTCTTC. It encodes CASSEYFGNEQFF.

The chain couples TRBV11-3 to TRBJ1-1, with 9 bases aligning to TRBD1. The CDR3 contains 16 residues. Germline loops: CDR1 SGHNT, CDR2 YENEEA. J lost 0 bases, V lost 5 bases, and 7 bases had no gene match. CDR3 nucleotide sequence: TGTGCCAGCAGCCCCGGGACAGGGAGCATGAACACTGAAGCTTTCTTT. Translation gives CASSPGTGSMNTEAFF. Full variable domain (rest looked up from reference TRBV11-3 and TRBJ1-1): EAGVVQSPRYKIIEKKQPVAFWCNPISGHNTLYWYLQNLGQGPELLIRYENEEAVDDSQLPKDRFSAERLKGVDSTLKIQPAELGDSAVYLCASSPGTGSMNTEAFFGQGTRLTVV.

This sequence joins TRBV9 and TRBJ2-1; weak D call: TRBD2 (5 bases). The CDR3 length is 16 residues. In germline, CDR1 is SGDLS, CDR2 YYNGEE. Trimming cost V 0 bases and J 3 bases, with 13 bases left between them. CDR3 coding DNA: TGTGCCAGCAGCGTAGTTCAAAGCGGCTACTACAATGAGCAGTTCTTC. It codes for CASSVVQSGYYNEQFF. Full variable domain (remainder filled in from reference TRBV9 and TRBJ2-1): DSGVTQTPKHLITATGQRVTLRCSPRSGDLSVYWYQQSLDQGLQFLIQYYNGEERAKGNILERFSAQQFPDLHSELNLSSLELGDSALYFCASSVVQSGYYNEQFFGPGTRLTVL.

The chain carries TRBV11-2 and TRBJ1-5; perhaps TRBD1 as D (6 bases). The length of the CDR3 is 17 residues. V lost 0 bases, J lost 8 bases, and 20 bases lay in between. Per the germline V gene, CDR1 is SGHAT and CDR2 is FQNNGV. In nucleotides, the CDR3 is TGTGCCAGCAGCTTAGATGCGGGGGGCGCGGGTCTGGAGCCCCAGCATTTT. This translates into CASSLDAGGAGLEPQHF.

This chain uses TRBV15 with TRBJ2-5, with TRBD1 identical over 10 bases. V lost 3 bases and J lost 5; bases outside the gene matches: 9. Germline CDR1 and CDR2: LNHNV and YYDKDF (reference sequence). This CDR3 region has 16 residues. The CDR3 loop reads CATSSWTGGHRETQYF. Written as DNA, the CDR3 is TGTGCCACCAGCAGTTGGACAGGGGGGCACCGTGAGACCCAGTACTTC.

This chain connects TRBV7-3 to TRBJ2-7; 9 bases match TRBD2. From germline, CDR1 is SGHTA and CDR2 FQGTGA. Losses at the gene ends were 2 bases for V and 7 bases for J; bases not matched to a gene: 6. The CDR3 length is 14 residues. For the CDR3, the DNA is TGTGCCAGCAGCTTAGGCGGGAGGGCAGGGGAGCAGTACTTC. This gives the protein CASSLGGRAGEQYF.

This clone was seen once. The chain carries TRBV7-8 and TRBJ2-1, with 7 nucleotides matching TRBD2. The V gene end was trimmed by 2 bases and the J gene end by 8 bases; junction bases not matched to a gene: 6. This CDR3 is built from 14 residues. CDR1 is SGHVS and CDR2 is FQNEAQ in the germline V gene. CDR3 amino acids: CASSLSRERDEQFF. The CDR3 coding sequence is TGTGCCAGCAGCTTATCGCGGGAGCGTGATGAGCAGTTCTTC.

This sequence joins TRBV13 and TRBJ2-1; the D gene is possibly TRBD1 (6 bases). Between the trimmed V and J ends, which lost 5 bases and 4 bases, there was a span of 12 bases. Germline CDR1 reads PRHDT; CDR2 reads FYEKMQ (reference sequence). This CDR3 contains 14 residues. CDR3 region: CASSPGHPYNEQFF. The CDR3 nucleotides are TGTGCCAGCAGCCCGGGACACCCGTACAATGAGCAGTTCTTC.

The chain couples TRBV10-2 to TRBJ2-7, with TRBD2 as a possible D gene (6 bases). CDR1 WSHSY and CDR2 SAAADI come from the germline V gene. CDR3 length: 15 residues. V dropped 3 bases and J dropped 2 bases, with 14 bases sitting between them. The CDR3 region has the DNA TGCGCCAGCAGTGATGGGACCCCGGGAGCCTACGAGCAGTACTTC. It specifies CASSDGTPGAYEQYF.

The rearrangement links TRBV9 to TRBJ2-3; 7 nucleotides agree with TRBD2. CDR1 and CDR2 from the germline V gene are SGDLS and YYNGEE. This CDR3 has 16 residues. V lost 0 bases to trimming and J lost 6 bases; unmatched junction nucleotides: 10. The CDR3 reads CASSVGGGGPRDTQYF. The CDR3 nucleotides are TGTGCCAGCAGCGTAGGGGGGGGAGGGCCGAGGGATACGCAGTATTTT.